One T cell receptor (beta chain) is described in this entry. The target antigen is unknown. Individual cDNA molecules carried attached unique molecular identifiers. TCRdb analysed the 5' RACE reads with MiXCR anew, one entry per CDR3 protein. The repertoire holds about 80,000 distinct CDR3 sequences, with 12% as singletons. The CDR3 extends over 12 amino acids. V was clipped by 5 bases and J by 5 bases, with 9 bases between them. Germline values: CDR1 SGHAT, CDR2 FQNNGV. This sample is part of a study of early T cells in non-severe SARS-CoV-2 infection. As for the study in general: With bulk RNA from unsorted whole blood as input, sequencing yielded unpaired chains. The study, taken as a whole, reports: VDJdb matches were skewed toward anti-spike CD8 T cell responses.

Sequenced: whole blood. This TCR was sampled from an adult who was a healthcare worker with PCR-confirmed SARS-CoV-2 infection or an uninfected control (not recorded which). The chain uses TRBV11-2 and TRBJ1-1; D is uncertain. CDR3 protein: CASSQSRTEAFF. CDR3 nucleotide sequence: TGTGCCAGCAGCCAATCGAGGACTGAAGCTTTCTTT. Together with reference TRBV11-2 and TRBJ1-1, the CDR3 gives the full variable domain: EAGVAQSPRYKIIEKRQSVAFWCNPISGHATLYWYQQILGQGPKLLIQFQNNGVVDDSQLPKDRFSAERLKGVDSTLKIQPAKLEDSAVYLCASSQSRTEAFFGQGTRLTVV.